This T cell receptor beta chain derives from a study of blood T cell repertoires in COVID-19. About the study: The analysed material was cDNA or gDNA that came from T cells, B-cell-depleted T cells, or PBMCs.

Germline V lookup: CDR1 KGHDR, CDR2 SFDVKD. Trimming took 10 bases from V and 8 from J; bases not matched to a gene: 9. CDR3 length: 12 residues. Sequenced by immunoSEQ multiplex PCR; TCRdb stores in-frame clones only, minus some. There are approximately 300,000 clones in the sample; around 90% occur only once, and 6.8% lies in the top ten. Sequencing input: peripheral blood. This TCR was recovered from a woman aged 30 to 39 with COVID-19, enrolled during active disease. The genes are TRBV24-1 and TRBJ1-1, with 7 bases identical to TRBD1. CDR3: CATMTGTSEAFF. Written as DNA, the CDR3 is TGTGCCACTATGACAGGGACCAGCGAAGCTTTCTTT.